The next 22 T cell receptor beta chains were all read from a single sample in a study of radiotherapy plus CTLA-4 blockade in lung cancer. Using immunoSEQ multiplex PCR, the repertoire was profiled, and TCRdb retains in-frame clones only, with some absent. Among under 35,000 clones listed, 60% to 80% were seen once. The sequencing here drew on peripheral blood, taken from a patient treated with radiotherapy plus ipilimumab. Receptors were obtained from a human donor with non-small cell lung cancer whose response to radiotherapy plus ipilimumab could not be evaluated.

This clone was observed once. The V gene is TRBV27, the J gene TRBJ2-5; 8 nucleotides line up with TRBD2. CDR1 MNHEY and CDR2 SMNVEV come from the germline V gene (reference sequence). V gave up 6 bases and J gave up 4 bases; unmatched junction bases: 10. This CDR3 has 15 amino acids. The CDR3 coding sequence is TGTGCCAGCAGGCCCTTGAGGAGCGGGAGAGAGACCCAGTACTTC. Protein sequence: CASRPLRSGRETQYF.

The gene calls are TRBV7-2 and TRBJ2-4; 9 positions match TRBD1. The V segment lost 5 bases and the J segment 8 bases; nucleotides outside the gene matches: 10. The germline CDR1 and CDR2 sequences are SGHTA and FQGNSA. This CDR3 is 15 amino acids long. CDR3 sequence: CASSISPGQGDIQYF. CDR3 DNA: TGTGCCAGCAGCATTTCTCCGGGACAGGGAGACATTCAGTACTTC.

The rearrangement links TRBV5-4 to TRBJ2-7, with 9 positions matching TRBD2. Germline V CDR1 and CDR2: SGHNT, YYREEE (reference sequence). The CDR3 runs 16 residues. V lost 3 bases and J lost 12; bases outside the gene matches: 19. The DNA for the CDR3 is TGTGCCAGCAGCTCCGCCCGAGGCGCGGGAGGGCCCGAGGCGTACTTC. This sequence encodes CASSSARGAGGPEAYF.

The rearrangement uses TRBV29-1 and TRBJ2-7, with D tentatively TRBD2 (6 bases). V was trimmed by 7 bases and J by 2 bases, leaving 15 bases between them. CDR3 size: 13 residues. Germline V gene data show CDR1 as SQVTM and CDR2 as ANQGSEA. DNA for the CDR3: TGCAGCGCCCAGAGCGGGCGGGCCTACGAGCAGTACTTC. As protein: CSAQSGRAYEQYF.

This chain joins TRBV4-1 and TRBJ2-1, with TRBD1 matching 10 bases. Germline V lookup: CDR1 MGHRA, CDR2 YSYEKL. This CDR3 comprises 15 residues. J was trimmed by 7 bases and V by 1 base; bases with no gene match: 4. CDR3 loop: CASSQGQGAWNEQFF. As DNA, the CDR3 is TGCGCCAGCAGCCAAGGACAGGGGGCGTGGAATGAGCAGTTCTTC.

The chain carries TRBV7-9 and TRBJ2-7, with 11 bases matching TRBD1. This CDR3 is 16 amino acids long. J was trimmed by 6 bases and V by 3 bases; bases with no gene match: 10. The germline V gene has CDR1 SEHNR and CDR2 FQNEAQ (reference sequence). This chain's CDR3 is CASSFYRDRGISEQYF. The CDR3, as DNA: TGTGCCAGCAGCTTTTACCGGGACAGGGGGATCTCCGAGCAGTACTTC.

About this clone itself: This probably arose from a read error, given a far larger clone one base away. The same CDR3 can be traced to other DNA sequences in this sample. V gene TRBV7-2 combines with J gene TRBJ2-7; 11 bases map to TRBD1. Germline V gene data show CDR1 as SGHTA and CDR2 as FQGNSA. CDR3 length: 16 amino acids. With V trimmed by 5 bases and J by 5 bases, 11 bases remained unmatched. CDR3 in DNA: TGTGCCAGCAGCCAAGAAGCCGGGACAGGGGGAAACGAGCAGTACTTC. As protein: CASSQEAGTGGNEQYF. The whole variable domain, filled in from reference TRBV7-2 and TRBJ2-7, reads GAGVSQSPSNKVTEKGKDVELRCDPISGHTALYWYRQSLGQGLEFLIYFQGNSAPDKSGLPSDRFSAERTGGSVSTLTIQRTQQEDSAVYLCASSQEAGTGGNEQYFGPGTRLTVT.

The chain employs TRBV19 and TRBJ2-4; 8 bases match TRBD2. The CDR3 has 20 amino acids. The ends lost 3 bases at V and 4 bases at J; junction bases unmatched: 20. Germline values: CDR1 LNHDA, CDR2 SQIVND (reference sequence). The CDR3 loop is CASSMTGRGRISLGKNIQYF. The CDR3 bases are TGTGCCAGTAGTATGACCGGCCGCGGGAGGATTAGTTTAGGGAAAAACATTCAGTACTTC.

Details on this clone: An end of the junction differs from the germline gene, which may be a read error. V and J are TRBV4-2 and TRBJ2-7; 12 bases fit TRBD2. CDR3 length equals 17 residues. Per the germline V gene, CDR1 is LGHNA and CDR2 is YNFKEQ. In DNA, the CDR3 is TGTGCCAGCAGCGAAGATGTCCTAGCGGGAGGGGATTACGAGCAGTACTTC. This encodes CASSEDVLAGGDYEQYF.

The chain is built from TRBV5-6 and TRBJ2-2; perhaps TRBD2 as D (6 bases). The CDR3 is made up of 15 amino acids. Trimming took off 2 bases at V and 1 base at J, with 9 bases between the two ends. CDR1 and CDR2 (germline): SGHDT, YYEEEE. The CDR3 DNA reads TGTGCCAGCAGCTTAGCGGGTAGGAACACCGGGGAGCTGTTTTTT. Translation: CASSLAGRNTGELFF.

CDR3 sequence (DNA): TGCGCCAGCACCCTAGGGGTTGGCGGGAGAGGATACAATGAGCAGTTCTTC. The encoded protein is CASTLGVGGRGYNEQFF. The chain links TRBV5-1 to TRBJ2-1, with TRBD2 matching 7 bases. The CDR3 sequence is 17 residues long. Trimming took 6 bases from V and 4 from J; bases not matched to a gene: 16. The germline V gene encodes CDR1 SGHRS and CDR2 YFSETQ. Supplemented by reference TRBV5-1 and TRBJ2-1, the full variable domain reads KAGVTQTPRYLIKTRGQQVTLSCSPISGHRSVSWYQQTPGQGLQFLFEYFSETQRNKGNFPGRFSGRQFSNSRSEMNVSTLELGDSALYLCASTLGVGGRGYNEQFFGPGTRLTVL.

The chain is built from TRBV5-1 and TRBJ1-2; 7 bases are shared with TRBD1. Germline V gene data show CDR1 as SGHRS and CDR2 as YFSETQ. The V gene end was trimmed by 7 bases and the J gene end by 0 bases; junction bases not matched to a gene: 6. This CDR3 comprises 14 residues. The CDR3 DNA is TGCGCCAGCCAGGGACAGTCGTCTAACTATGGCTACACCTTC. Protein: CASQGQSSNYGYTF. Complete variable domain (other parts from reference TRBV5-1 and TRBJ1-2): KAGVTQTPRYLIKTRGQQVTLSCSPISGHRSVSWYQQTPGQGLQFLFEYFSETQRNKGNFPGRFSGRQFSNSRSEMNVSTLELGDSALYLCASQGQSSNYGYTFGSGTRLTVV.

This clone occurred a few times. The rearrangement joins TRBV23-1 to TRBJ1-5, with 7 bases aligning to TRBD1. TRBV23-1 is reported as an ORF; its role is uncertain. Unmatched junction bases numbered 4, after V lost 2 bases and J lost 0 bases. The length of the CDR3 is 16 residues. The CDR3 region is CASSQKQGYSNQPQHF. CDR3 nucleotide sequence: TGCGCCAGCAGTCAAAAACAGGGGTATAGCAATCAGCCCCAGCATTTT.

The gene calls are TRBV30 and TRBJ1-1, with a possible D match to TRBD1 (6 bases). V was clipped by 1 base and J by 3 bases, with 21 bases between them. Germline CDR1 and CDR2: GTSNPN and SVGIG (reference sequence). This CDR3 has 17 residues. CDR3 sequence (DNA): TGTGCCTGGAGTGGGGAGACAGGAGCAAAGGGGGACACTGAAGCTTTCTTT. This sequence encodes CAWSGETGAKGDTEAFF.

V usage is TRBV28 and J usage is TRBJ2-5, with TRBD1 identical over 10 bases. The CDR3 is 15 amino acids. Germline V CDR1 and CDR2: MDHEN, SYDVKM. The trim removed 8 bases at V and 11 bases at J, leaving 17 bases unmatched. DNA for the CDR3: TGTGCCAGCGCCAGGGGGGGGACAGGGGCTAGGGAGCAGTACTTC. It translates to CASARGGTGAREQYF. Variable domain in full (rest from reference TRBV28 and TRBJ2-5): DVKVTQSSRYLVKRTGEKVFLECVQDMDHENMFWYRQDPGLGLRLIYFSYDVKMKEKGDIPEGYSVSREKKERFSLILESASTNQTSMYLCASARGGTGAREQYFGPGTRLLVL.

J is TRBJ2-1 and V is TRBV7-2; 7 bases line up with TRBD2. Per the germline V gene, CDR1 is SGHTA and CDR2 is FQGNSA. The J segment lost 1 base and the V segment lost 6 bases, leaving 6 bases of the junction unmatched. The CDR3 is 15 amino acids. CDR3 region: CASRETSTSYNEQFF. DNA of the CDR3: TGTGCCAGCAGGGAGACTAGCACGTCCTACAATGAGCAGTTCTTC.

This chain uses TRBV6-5 with TRBJ1-1; no clear D gene. Germline loops: CDR1 MNHEY, CDR2 SVGAGI. Trimming took off 7 bases at V and 4 bases at J, with 13 bases between the two ends. This CDR3 region has 13 residues. The chain's CDR3 is CASTYIRGTEAFF. For the CDR3, the DNA is TGTGCCAGCACCTACATTCGAGGCACTGAAGCTTTCTTT.

This rearrangement joins TRBV7-9 to TRBJ2-1; D is uncertain. The CDR3 is 12 amino acids. CDR1 is SEHNR, CDR2 FQNEAQ, per germline (reference sequence). The germline V and J ends were trimmed by 5 bases and 7 bases, with 9 bases remaining between them. CDR3 sequence (DNA): TGTGCCAGCAGCCTACTTTCGAATGAGCAGTTCTTC. Amino acids: CASSLLSNEQFF.

The V call is TRBV7-2, the J call TRBJ1-2; possible D gene TRBD1, 6 bases. The germline V and J ends were trimmed by 6 bases and 4 bases, with 12 bases remaining between them. Looked up from germline, CDR1 is SGHTA and CDR2 is FQGNSA. This CDR3 region has 13 residues. The CDR3 region has the DNA TGTGCCAGCAGTACAGGGTTCGCCTATGGCTACACCTTC. This translates into CASSTGFAYGYTF.

The V gene is TRBV4-2, the J gene TRBJ2-1; TRBD2 matches 13 bases. Per germline, CDR1 LGHNA and CDR2 YNFKEQ. The CDR3 is made up of 17 amino acids. V lost 5 bases to trimming and J lost 8 bases; unmatched junction nucleotides: 12. The CDR3 loop reads CASSSKTSGRYVDEQFF. The CDR3 bases are TGTGCCAGCAGCTCGAAGACTAGCGGGAGGTATGTGGATGAGCAGTTCTTC.

About this clone: The junction departs from germline at one end; a sequencing error may be responsible. The chain carries TRBV29-1 and TRBJ1-1; perhaps TRBD1 as D (5 bases). Germline V gene lookup returns CDR1 SQVTM and CDR2 ANQGSEA. The CDR3 is made up of 13 amino acids. CDR3 sequence (DNA): TGCAACGTTGTTCCCAGGGCGAACACTGAAGCTTTCTTT. Translation: CNVVPRANTEAFF.

The rearrangement uses TRBV4-1 and TRBJ1-4, with D uncertain. The CDR3 sequence is 17 residues long. With 4 bases removed from V and 3 bases from J, the gap between germline ends came to 18 bases. Germline CDR1 MGHRA, CDR2 YSYEKL. CDR3 amino acids: CASSPRPRERANEKLFF. The CDR3 bases are TGCGCCAGCAGCCCCCGCCCTCGGGAGAGGGCTAATGAAAAACTGTTTTTT.